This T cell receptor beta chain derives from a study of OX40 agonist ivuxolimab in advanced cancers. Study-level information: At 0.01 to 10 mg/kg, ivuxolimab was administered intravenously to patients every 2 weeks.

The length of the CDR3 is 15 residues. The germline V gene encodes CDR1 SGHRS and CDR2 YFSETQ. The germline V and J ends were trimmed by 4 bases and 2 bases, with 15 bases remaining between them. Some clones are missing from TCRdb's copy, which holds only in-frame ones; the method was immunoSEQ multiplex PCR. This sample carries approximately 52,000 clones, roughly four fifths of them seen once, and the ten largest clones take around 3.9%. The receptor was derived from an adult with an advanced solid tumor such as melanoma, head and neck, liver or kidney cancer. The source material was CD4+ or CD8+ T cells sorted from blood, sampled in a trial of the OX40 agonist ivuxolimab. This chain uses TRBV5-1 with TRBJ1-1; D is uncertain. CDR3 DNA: TGCGCCAGCAGCGGGGTGGAGGGTTCAAACACTGAAGCTTTCTTT. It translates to CASSGVEGSNTEAFF. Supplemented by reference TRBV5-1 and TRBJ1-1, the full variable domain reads KAGVTQTPRYLIKTRGQQVTLSCSPISGHRSVSWYQQTPGQGLQFLFEYFSETQRNKGNFPGRFSGRQFSNSRSEMNVSTLELGDSALYLCASSGVEGSNTEAFFGQGTRLTVV.